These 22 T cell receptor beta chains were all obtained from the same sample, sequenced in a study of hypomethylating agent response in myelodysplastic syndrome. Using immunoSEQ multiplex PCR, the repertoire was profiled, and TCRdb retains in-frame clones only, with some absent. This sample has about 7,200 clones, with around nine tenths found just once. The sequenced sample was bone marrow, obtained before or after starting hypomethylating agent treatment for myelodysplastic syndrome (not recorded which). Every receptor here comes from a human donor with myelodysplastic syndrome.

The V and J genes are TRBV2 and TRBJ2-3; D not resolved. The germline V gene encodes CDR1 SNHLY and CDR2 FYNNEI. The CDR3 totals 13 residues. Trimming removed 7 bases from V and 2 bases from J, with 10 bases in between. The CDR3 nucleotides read TGTGCCAGCACAGACGGTTACACAGATACGCAGTATTTT. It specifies CASTDGYTDTQYF.

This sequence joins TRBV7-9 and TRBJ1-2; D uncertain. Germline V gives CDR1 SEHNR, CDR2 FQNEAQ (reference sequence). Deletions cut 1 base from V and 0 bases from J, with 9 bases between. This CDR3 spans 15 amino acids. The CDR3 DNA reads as TGTGCCAGCAGCTTAGTTACGGGCACTAACTATGGCTACACCTTC. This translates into CASSLVTGTNYGYTF.

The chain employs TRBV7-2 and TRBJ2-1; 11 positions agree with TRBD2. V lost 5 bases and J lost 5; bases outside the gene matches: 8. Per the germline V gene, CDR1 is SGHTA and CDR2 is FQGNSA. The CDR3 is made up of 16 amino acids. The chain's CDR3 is CASSPRLAGYHNEQFF. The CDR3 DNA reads TGTGCCAGCAGCCCTCGACTAGCGGGGTACCACAATGAGCAGTTCTTC.

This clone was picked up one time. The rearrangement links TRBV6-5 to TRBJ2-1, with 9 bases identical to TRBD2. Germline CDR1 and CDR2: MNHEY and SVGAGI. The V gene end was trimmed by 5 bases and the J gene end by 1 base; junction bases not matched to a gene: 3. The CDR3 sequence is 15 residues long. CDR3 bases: TGTGCCAGCAGTCCGAGCGGGAGGTCCTACAATGAGCAGTTCTTC. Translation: CASSPSGRSYNEQFF.

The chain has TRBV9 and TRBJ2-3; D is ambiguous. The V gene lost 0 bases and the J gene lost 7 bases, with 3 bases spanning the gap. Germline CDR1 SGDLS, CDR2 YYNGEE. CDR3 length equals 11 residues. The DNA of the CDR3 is TGTGCCAGCAGCGTAGGGTATACGCAGTATTTT. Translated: CASSVGYTQYF.

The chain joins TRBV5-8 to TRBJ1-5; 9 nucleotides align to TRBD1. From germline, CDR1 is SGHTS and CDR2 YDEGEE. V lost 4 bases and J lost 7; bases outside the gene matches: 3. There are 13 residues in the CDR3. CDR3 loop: CASSRGQGQPQHF. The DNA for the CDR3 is TGTGCCAGCAGCCGGGGACAGGGCCAGCCCCAGCATTTT.

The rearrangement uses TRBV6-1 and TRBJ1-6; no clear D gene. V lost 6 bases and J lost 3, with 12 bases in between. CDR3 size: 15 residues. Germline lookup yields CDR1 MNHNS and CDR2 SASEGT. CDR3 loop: CASRGFANYNSPLHF. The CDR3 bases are TGTGCCAGCAGAGGGTTCGCAAACTATAATTCACCCCTCCACTTT.

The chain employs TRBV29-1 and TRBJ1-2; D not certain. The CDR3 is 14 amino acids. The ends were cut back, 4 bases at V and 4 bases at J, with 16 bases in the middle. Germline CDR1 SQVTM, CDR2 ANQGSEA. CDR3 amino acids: CSVGSLGGSYGYTF. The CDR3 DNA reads TGCAGCGTTGGCTCGCTGGGCGGATCCTATGGCTACACCTTC.

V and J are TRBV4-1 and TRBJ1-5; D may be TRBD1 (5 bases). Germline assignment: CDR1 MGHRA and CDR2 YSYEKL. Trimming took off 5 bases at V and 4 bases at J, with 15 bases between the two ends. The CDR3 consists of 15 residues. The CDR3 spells CASSSDAGENQPQHF. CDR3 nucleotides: TGCGCCAGCAGCAGCGATGCGGGGGAAAATCAGCCCCAGCATTTT.

The DNA for the CDR3 is TGCGCCAGCAGCCGAACGGGACAGCCTTATGGCTACACCTTC. Encoded protein: CASSRTGQPYGYTF. V and J are TRBV4-3 and TRBJ1-2; 7 bases fit TRBD1. The CDR3 has 14 residues. Germline loops: CDR1 LGHNA, CDR2 YSLEER. After removal of 4 bases from V and 5 bases from J, the junction contained 7 bases not matched to a gene.

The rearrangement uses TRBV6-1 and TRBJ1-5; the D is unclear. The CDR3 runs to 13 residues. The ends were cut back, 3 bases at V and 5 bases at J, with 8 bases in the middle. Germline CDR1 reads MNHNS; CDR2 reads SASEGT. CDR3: CASSEGRYQPQHF. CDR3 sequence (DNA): TGTGCCAGCAGTGAGGGCAGATATCAGCCCCAGCATTTT.

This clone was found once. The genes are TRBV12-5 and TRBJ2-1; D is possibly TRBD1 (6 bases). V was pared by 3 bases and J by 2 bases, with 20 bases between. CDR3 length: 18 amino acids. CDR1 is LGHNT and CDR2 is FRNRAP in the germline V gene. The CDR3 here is CASGFFTEGGRTYNEQFF. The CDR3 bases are TGTGCTAGTGGTTTTTTTACCGAAGGGGGACGGACCTACAATGAGCAGTTCTTC.

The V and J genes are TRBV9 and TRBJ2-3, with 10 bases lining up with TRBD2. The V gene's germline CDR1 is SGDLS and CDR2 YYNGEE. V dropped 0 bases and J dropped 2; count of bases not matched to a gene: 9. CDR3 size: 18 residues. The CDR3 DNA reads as TGTGCCAGCAGCGTAGACCCAGCGGGGGGGACCTTCACAGATACGCAGTATTTT. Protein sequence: CASSVDPAGGTFTDTQYF.

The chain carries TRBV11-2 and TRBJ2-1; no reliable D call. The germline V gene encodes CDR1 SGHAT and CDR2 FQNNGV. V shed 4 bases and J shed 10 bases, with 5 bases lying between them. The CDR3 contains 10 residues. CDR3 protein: CASSYLEQFF. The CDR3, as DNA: TGTGCCAGCAGCTACCTCGAGCAGTTCTTC. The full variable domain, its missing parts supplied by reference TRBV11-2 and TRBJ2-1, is EAGVAQSPRYKIIEKRQSVAFWCNPISGHATLYWYQQILGQGPKLLIQFQNNGVVDDSQLPKDRFSAERLKGVDSTLKIQPAKLEDSAVYLCASSYLEQFFGPGTRLTVL.

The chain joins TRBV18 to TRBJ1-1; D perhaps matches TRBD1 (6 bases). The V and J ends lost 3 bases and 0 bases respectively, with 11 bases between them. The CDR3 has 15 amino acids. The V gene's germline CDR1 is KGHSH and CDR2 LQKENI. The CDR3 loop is CASSPQGGMNTEAFF. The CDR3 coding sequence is TGTGCCAGCTCACCCCAAGGGGGAATGAACACTGAAGCTTTCTTT.

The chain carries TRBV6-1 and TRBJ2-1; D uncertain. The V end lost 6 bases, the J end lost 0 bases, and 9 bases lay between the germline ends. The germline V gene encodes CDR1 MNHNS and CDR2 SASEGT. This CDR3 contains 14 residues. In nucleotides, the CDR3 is TGTGCCAGCAGGGAATCGAGCTCCTACAATGAGCAGTTCTTC. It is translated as CASRESSSYNEQFF.

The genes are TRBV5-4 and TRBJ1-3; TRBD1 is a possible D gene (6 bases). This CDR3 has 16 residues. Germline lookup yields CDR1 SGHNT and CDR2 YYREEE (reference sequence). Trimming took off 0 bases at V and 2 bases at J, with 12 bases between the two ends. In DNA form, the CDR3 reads TGTGCCAGCAGCTTGGGGGACACTCAGCCTGGAAACACCATATATTTT. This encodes CASSLGDTQPGNTIYF.

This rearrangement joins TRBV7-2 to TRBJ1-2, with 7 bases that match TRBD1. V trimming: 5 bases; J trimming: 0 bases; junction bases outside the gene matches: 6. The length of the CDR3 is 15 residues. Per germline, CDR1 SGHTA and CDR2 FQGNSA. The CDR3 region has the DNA TGTGCCAGCAGCCAATCGACAGGGACTAACTATGGCTACACCTTC. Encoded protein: CASSQSTGTNYGYTF.

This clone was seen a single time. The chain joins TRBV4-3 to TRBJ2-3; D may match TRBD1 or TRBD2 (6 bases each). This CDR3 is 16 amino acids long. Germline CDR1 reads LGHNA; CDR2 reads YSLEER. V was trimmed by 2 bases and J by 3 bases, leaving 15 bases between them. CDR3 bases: TGCGCCAGCAGCCAACGAGGAGGGGGGCCGACAGATACGCAGTATTTT. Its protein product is CASSQRGGGPTDTQYF.

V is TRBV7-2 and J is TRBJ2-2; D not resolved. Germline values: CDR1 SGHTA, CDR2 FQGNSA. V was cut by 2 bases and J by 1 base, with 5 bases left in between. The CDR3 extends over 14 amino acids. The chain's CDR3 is CASSLLLNTGELFF. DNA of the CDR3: TGTGCCAGCAGCTTATTACTGAACACCGGGGAGCTGTTTTTT.

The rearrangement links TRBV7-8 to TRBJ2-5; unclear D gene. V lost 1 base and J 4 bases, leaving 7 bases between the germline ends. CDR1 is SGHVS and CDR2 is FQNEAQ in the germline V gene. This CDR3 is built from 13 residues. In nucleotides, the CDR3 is TGTGCCAGCAGCTTAGGGAGTTTAGAGACCCAGTACTTC. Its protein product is CASSLGSLETQYF.

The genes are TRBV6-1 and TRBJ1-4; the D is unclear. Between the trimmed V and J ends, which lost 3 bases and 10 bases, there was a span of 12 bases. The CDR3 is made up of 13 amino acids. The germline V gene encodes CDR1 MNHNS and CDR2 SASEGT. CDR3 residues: CASSDEDGVKLFF. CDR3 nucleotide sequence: TGTGCCAGCAGTGACGAGGATGGGGTAAAACTGTTTTTT.